These T cell receptor beta chains were read from a single sample in a study of Ad26.COV2.S vaccination and SARS-CoV-2 variants. The table came from immunoSEQ multiplex PCR; TCRdb's copy has only in-frame clones and leaves some out. The sample shows about 260,000 clones, 70% to 90% of them seen only once. The input for sequencing was peripheral blood, taken in a trial of Ad26.COV2.S vaccine versus placebo. The receptors stem from a person aged 18-60 years who received the Ad26.COV2.S COVID-19 vaccine or a placebo. Both conserved end residues are part of each CDR3. Clone size is shown for a subset of rows, as once, few, many or a class of expanded clone.

-,TRBV7-9,CASSRLSGLADPKSNTQYF
-,TRBV2,CASGRLAGIPYNEQFF
-,TRBV5-4,CASSLGLAGPYQGGNEQFF
-,TRBV7-2,CASSLATGNTGELFF
-,TRBV27,CASSPGQGSYGYTF
-,TRBV5-1,CASSPGTYYEQYF
-,TRBV14,CASSLTLLAGTDTQYF
-,TRBV6-2/TRBV6-3,CASSYGTVNTEAFF
-,TRBV7-9,CASSRGLTATNEQFF
-,TRBV18,CASSRDHNFDRGSGYTF
-,TRBV7-9,CASSLGQGPISYNEQFF
-,TRBV9,CASSVEIAGNTIYF
-,TRBV6-5,CASSSGHPGTDTQYF
few,TRBV7-8,CASSLRTGGFVNTEAFF
once,TRBV5-6,CASSSGYNEQFF
once,TRBV7-7,CASSKGQGNTGELFF
-,TRBV29-1,CSVEGPLNTEAFF
-,TRBV7-2,CASSYVGTGYEKLFF
few,TRBV14,CASSPISQSSYNEQFF
-,TRBV11-3,CASSWGSGGGINEQFF
few,TRBV2,CASRAQGQISGNTIYF
few,TRBV18,CASSRTSGTNTDTQYF
-,TRBV5-1,CASSGTVYNEQFF
once,TRBV7-2,CASSLGGSETQYF
few,TRBV15,CATSKTGGSGELFF
-,TRBV27,CASSLVGGIAKNIQYF
-,TRBV13,CASSSFRAGELFF
-,TRBV9,CASSRGWGLQETQYF
-,TRBV4-3,CASSQDSQRVPEAFF
-,TRBV19,CASSTPGGAHTEAFF
few,TRBV28,CASSLWDSNQPQHF
-,TRBV5-4,CASSRTSGSYNEQFF
once,TRBV5-1,CASSSDGRGQDGYTF
-,TRBV11-2,CASSLDPRFQYF
-,TRBV6-5,CASSYRRRGGADTQYF
few,TRBV30,CAWSVLQQPQHF
-,TRBV6-4,CASSETSGANNEQFF
-,TRBV5-1,CAIRTGKTGELFF
-,TRBV11-2,CASSSNNGVVEQFF
-,TRBV7-9,CASSSQGDEQFF
once,TRBV2,CASERAGGYEQYF
-,TRBV21-1,CASSKQKWGPDGHFLGYTF
-,TRBV18,CASSPPGRSGANVLTF
-,TRBV4-1,CASSQATTYRHNEQFF
-,TRBV7-9,CASSYSGTGSVGYTF
-,TRBV19,CASSMAEADSSYNEQFF
-,TRBV27,CASSRRGGGDSGTDTQYF
-,TRBV4-2,CASSQDLSLPIEKLFF
-,TRBV5-1,CASSFGQGPDTQYF
-,TRBV28,CAARRDSNQPQHF
-,TRBV5-6,CASSRDRGASSYNEQFF
-,TRBV27,CASSPIRDSTEAFF